A selection of T cell receptor beta chains follows, all from one sample in a study of metastatic and nonmetastatic thyroid tumors. TCRdb redid the clone calls on the PCR reads using MiXCR. The sample lists about 8,600 clones, more than 25% seen once, with under 15% in the top ten. The source material was adjacent normal tissue. The receptor set was obtained from a female donor with papillary thyroid cancer or a benign thyroid nodule (not recorded which). Some clones in this sample may be carry-over from other donors' samples. CDR3s include the opening cysteine and the closing phenylalanine or tryptophan. The D gene is left open where the match is weak. Some rows mark clone size as missing; the rest say once, few, many or name a class of expanded clone.

. TRBJ1-4 many TRBV7-9 CASNLREGEKLFF TGTGCCAGCAACCTCAGGGAAGGGGAAAAACTGTTTTTT
. TRBJ1-2 large TRBV6-1 CASSILGWDYGYTF TGTGCCAGCAGCATCCTAGGGTGGGACTATGGCTACACCTTC
TRBD1 TRBJ1-1 . TRBV5-1 CASRGQEIEALF TGCGCCAGCAGGGGACAGGAGATTGAAGCTCTCTTT
. TRBJ2-7 many TRBV4-2 CASSLSPGPYEQYF TGTGCCAGCAGCCTAAGCCCGGGACCCTACGAGCAGTACTTC
. TRBJ1-2 . TRBV6-1 CASRPIQRVRDGYTF TGTGCCAGCAGGCCCATTCAGAGAGTTCGCGACGGCTACACCTTC
. TRBJ1-3 medium-sized TRBV20-1 CSASVGVAGNTIYF TGCAGTGCGTCCGTGGGGGTAGCTGGAAACACCATATATTTT
. TRBJ1-1 . TRBV19 CASSPAGVNTEAFF TGTGCCAGTTCCCCCGCGGGGGTGAACACTGAAGCTTTCTTT
TRBD1 TRBJ2-1 few TRBV19 CVSMGNRGYNEQFF TGTGTCAGTATGGGGAACAGGGGCTACAATGAGCAGTTCTTC
TRBD1 TRBJ2-1 many TRBV24-1 CATSRDRGGDEQFF TGTGCCACCAGCCGGGACAGGGGTGGGGATGAGCAGTTCTTC
. TRBJ2-1 many TRBV9 CASSVAPETINEQFF TGTGCCAGCAGCGTAGCACCGGAGACGATCAATGAGCAGTTCTTC
TRBD2 TRBJ2-7 . TRBV20-1 CSATNGTSRRAVNEQYF TGCAGCGCTACAAACGGGACTAGCAGGAGGGCCGTTAACGAGCAGTACTTC
. TRBJ2-2 few TRBV11-2 CASSSLYTGELFF TGTGCCAGCAGCTCCCTCTACACCGGGGAGCTGTTTTTT
. TRBJ1-2 few TRBV15 CATIIPSVPTF TGTGCCACCATCATACCCAGCGTTCCCACCTTC
. TRBJ2-1 medium-sized TRBV10-1 CASSGIRAAYNEQFF TGCGCCAGCAGTGGGATCCGGGCCGCGTACAATGAGCAGTTCTTC
TRBD2 TRBJ2-5 . TRBV5-1 CASSLKQLAGLQETQYF TGCGCCAGCAGCTTAAAACAACTAGCGGGCCTGCAAGAGACCCAGTACTTC
. TRBJ2-2 medium-sized TRBV2 CASSATRNTGELFF TGTGCCAGCAGTGCGACTAGAAACACCGGGGAGCTGTTTTTT
. TRBJ2-7 medium-sized TRBV27 CASSFNRFYEQYF TGTGCCAGCAGTTTCAACAGATTCTACGAGCAGTACTTC
. TRBJ2-1 few TRBV20-1 CSARDSLSGHEQFF TGCAGTGCCAGGGACTCCCTCTCGGGCCATGAGCAGTTCTTC
. TRBJ2-3 many TRBV29-1 CSVGTISTDTQYF TGCAGCGTGGGAACAATTAGCACAGATACGCAGTATTTT
. TRBJ2-3 medium-sized TRBV20-1 CSATRTQRTDFFDTQYF TGCAGTGCCACCCGAACCCAGCGGACAGACTTTTTTGATACGCAGTATTTT
. TRBJ2-1 . TRBV10-3 CAIGLDNNNEQFF TGTGCCATCGGCTTGGACAACAACAATGAGCAGTTCTTC
. TRBJ2-5 . TRBV27 CASSLGRAETQYF TGTGCCAGCAGCTTGGGCCGGGCGGAGACCCAGTACTTC
. TRBJ1-2 medium-sized TRBV4-1 CASSQVGRDDGYTF TGCGCCAGCAGCCAAGTGGGGCGCGATGATGGCTACACCTTC
. TRBJ2-5 many TRBV10-3 CAINRGSGETQYF TGTGCCATCAATCGGGGGTCAGGTGAGACCCAGTACTTC
TRBD1 TRBJ2-5 few TRBV6-2/TRBV6-3 CASSHLGTGVETQYF TGTGCCAGCAGCCATTTGGGGACAGGGGTAGAGACCCAGTACTTC
. TRBJ1-1 many TRBV29-1 CSVDRGWDTEAFF TGCAGCGTTGATCGGGGGTGGGACACTGAAGCTTTCTTT
TRBD2 TRBJ2-1 . TRBV2 CAISSTGLAGTPYNERFF TGTGCCATCAGTTCTACGGGACTAGCGGGTACCCCCTACAATGAGCGGTTCTTC
TRBD2 TRBJ2-3 medium-sized TRBV20-1 CSARTSGSTDTQYF TGCAGTGCTAGGACTAGCGGTAGCACAGATACGCAGTATTTT
. TRBJ1-5 . TRBV7-8 CASSLEWGRNQPQHF TGTGCCAGCAGCTTAGAGTGGGGGCGTAATCAGCCCCAGCATTTT
. TRBJ2-1 . TRBV7-8 CASSLAAGSEANEQFF TGTGCCAGCAGTTTGGCGGCGGGGAGCGAGGCCAATGAGCAGTTCTTC
TRBD1 TRBJ1-5 medium-sized TRBV12-3/TRBV12-4 CASRDRDWQPQHF TGTGCCAGCAGGGACAGGGATTGGCAGCCCCAGCATTTT
. TRBJ2-2 . TRBV11-3 CASRRDVNTVELFF TGTGCCAGCAGACGGGACGTCAACACCGTGGAGCTGTTTTTT
TRBD2 TRBJ2-1 medium-sized TRBV6-2/TRBV6-3 CASSYSRGLAGDLNNEQFF TGTGCCAGCAGTTACTCACGGGGACTAGCGGGAGACTTAAACAATGAGCAGTTCTTC
TRBD1 TRBJ2-5 many TRBV29-1 CSVVQGETQYF TGCAGCGTTGTACAGGGGGAGACCCAGTACTTC
. TRBJ1-1 . TRBV7-2 CASSLVQGREAFF TGTGCCAGCAGCTTAGTACAGGGCAGGGAAGCTTTCTTT
TRBD2 TRBJ2-7 . TRBV2 CASSPRTSGVYEQYF TGTGCCAGCAGCCCCAGGACTAGCGGTGTCTACGAGCAGTACTTC
. TRBJ1-5 few TRBV12-3/TRBV12-4 CASSFLGANQPQHF TGTGCCAGCAGTTTTTTGGGGGCCAATCAGCCCCAGCATTTT
. TRBJ1-6 . TRBV20-1 CSARPGQYNSPLHF TGCAGTGCTAGACCCGGACAGTATAATTCACCCCTCCACTTT
TRBD2 TRBJ2-1 large TRBV6-1 CASRKAGGSYEQFF TGTGCCAGCAGGAAAGCGGGAGGGAGCTATGAGCAGTTCTTC
TRBD1 TRBJ2-1 . TRBV5-1 CASSLETGAQNNEQFF TGCGCCAGCAGCTTGGAAACAGGGGCGCAGAACAATGAGCAGTTCTTC
TRBD1 TRBJ1-5 . TRBV6-1 CASSESGTGYQPQHF TGTGCCAGCAGTGAATCCGGGACAGGGTACCAGCCCCAGCATTTT
. TRBJ1-1 . TRBV19 CASGRFAEAFF TGTGCCAGTGGGCGCTTCGCTGAAGCTTTCTTT
TRBD1 TRBJ1-3 . TRBV2 CASIETVTGSAGNTIYF TGTGCCAGCATTGAAACCGTGACAGGGAGCGCTGGAAACACCATATATTTT
. TRBJ2-7 . TRBV20-1 CSAQGGRKPLEQYF TGCAGTGCACAAGGAGGGCGCAAACCTCTCGAGCAGTACTTC
. TRBJ1-5 . TRBV12-3/TRBV12-4 CASSSGAIRRYQPQHF TGTGCCAGCAGTTCGGGGGCAATAAGGAGGTATCAGCCCCAGCATTTT
TRBD2 TRBJ2-1 . TRBV7-9 CASSLGLAGYEQFF TGTGCCAGCAGCTTAGGACTAGCGGGATATGAGCAGTTCTTC
. TRBJ1-5 . TRBV19 CASSRRGGNQPQHF TGTGCCAGTAGTCGCAGGGGAGGCAATCAGCCCCAGCATTTT
. TRBJ1-5 medium-sized TRBV20-1 CSARAAPLGAQHF TGCAGTGCTAGAGCCGCTCCCCTCGGGGCCCAGCATTTT
. TRBJ2-5 . TRBV7-2 CASSLAGPQGTQYF TGTGCCAGCAGCTTAGCCGGTCCTCAAGGGACCCAGTACTTC
TRBD2 TRBJ2-7 few TRBV20-1 CSAGGLADYEQYF TGCAGTGCAGGAGGACTAGCGGACTACGAGCAGTACTTC